What follows is one T cell receptor beta chain and its context. Its antigen is still unknown. The data originate from a study of Ad26.COV2.S vaccination and SARS-CoV-2 variants. Across the whole study: By the intramuscular route, Ad26.COV2.S was given once, or twice 56 days apart. Study-wide results and limits: Vaccinated individuals (as opposed to placebo recipients) had higher spike-specific TCR breadth. Similar non-spike TCR breadth was seen in vaccine and placebo recipients.

The treatment is: over 15 received Ad26.COV2.S at low or high dose, single or two shots; 5 received placebo; per-sample allocation not given. Sampling took place 63 days after the first vaccine or placebo injection. Germline V lookup: CDR1 LGHDT, CDR2 YNNKEL (reference sequence). The CDR3 is made up of 15 amino acids. Trimming pared 1 base from V and 0 bases from J, leaving 9 bases between. Sequencing was performed with immunoSEQ multiplex PCR; in TCRdb, only in-frame clones are kept and a portion is missing. The sample consists of a few hundred thousand clones, 90% of them appearing once. The chain is built from TRBV3-1 (or the pseudogene TRBV3-2) and TRBJ2-5; D ambiguous. Sequencing was performed on peripheral blood, taken in a trial of Ad26.COV2.S vaccine versus placebo. The source of this sequence is a person aged 18-60 years who received the Ad26.COV2.S COVID-19 vaccine or a placebo. Here the CDR3 reads CASSQVWHDQETQYF. The DNA of the CDR3 is TGTGCCAGCAGCCAAGTTTGGCATGACCAAGAGACCCAGTACTTC.